The source of this T cell receptor beta chain is a study of T cell responses to AZD1222 COVID-19 vaccine. The study, taken as a whole, reports: Reportedly, nearly half of unique spike TCRs recognized epitopes outside B.1.351/B.1.1.7 mutations.

Clones were sequenced by immunoSEQ multiplex PCR, and TCRdb holds only the in-frame ones, with some missing. The sample records about 190,000 clones, 90% to 95% being singletons. With regard to this clone: What it recognizes is unknown.

The sequence came from an adult who received the MenACWY meningococcal vaccine as a control. This sample comprised peripheral blood, obtained 28 days after the second dose of the MenACWY control vaccine.

Here the CDR3 reads CASSLGDTGYGYTF. As DNA, the CDR3 is TGTGCCAGCAGCTTGGGGGACACCGGCTATGGCTACACCTTC. The genes are TRBV5-6 and TRBJ1-2, with D possibly matching TRBD1 (6 bases). Germline V gene lookup returns CDR1 SGHDT and CDR2 YYEEEE. CDR3 length: 14 amino acids. The V end was cut by 0 bases, the J end by 4 bases, with 10 bases between.